Below, 13 T cell receptor beta chains from the same sample are listed, as sequenced in a study of human T cells and chemical hapten exposure. Using its own MiXCR run on the RACE reads, TCRdb lists one record per CDR3 protein. The top ten clones hold 2.5% to 3.5% of a sample with 100,000 or so distinct CDR3 sequences, 30% to 35% of them seen once. Time point of the sample: patch test 3, about 24 weeks after DPC sensitization. Treatment specified: therapeutic diphenylcyclopropenone sensitization with weekly scalp DPC. The source was whole blood, collected in connection with sensitization to the hapten diphenylcyclopropenone (DPC). These receptors all come from a man aged 40-55 years with alopecia areata. Some clones in this sample may be carry-over from other donors' samples.

The chain is built from TRBV7-9 and TRBJ2-1; D is undetermined. Germline V gives CDR1 SEHNR, CDR2 FQNEAQ (reference sequence). The CDR3 has 12 amino acids. Deletions cut 2 bases from V and 6 bases from J, with 5 bases between. The CDR3 here is CASSLSGNEQFF. Here the CDR3 DNA reads TGTGCCAGCAGCTTATCCGGCAATGAGCAGTTCTTC. Looking up the rest from reference TRBV7-9 and TRBJ2-1 gives the full variable domain: DTGVSQNPRHKITKRGQNVTFRCDPISEHNRLYWYRQTLGQGPEFLTYFQNEAQLEKSRLLSDRFSAERPKGSFSTLEIQRTEQGDSAMYLCASSLSGNEQFFGPGTRLTVL.

The chain couples TRBV18 to TRBJ2-3; TRBD2 might be the D (5 bases). Germline CDR1 is KGHSH and CDR2 is LQKENI. V lost 5 bases to trimming and J lost 0 bases, with 18 bases between them. The CDR3 sequence is 17 residues long. CDR3 DNA sequence: TGTGCCAGCTCATTCGAGATCAGCGGTATTAGCACAGATACGCAGTATTTT. It is translated as CASSFEISGISTDTQYF.

The chain uses TRBV7-9 and TRBJ2-1; 15 bases line up with TRBD2. This CDR3 is 14 amino acids long. Looked up from germline, CDR1 is SEHNR and CDR2 is FQNEAQ (reference sequence). Germline trimming cut 5 bases from V and 15 bases from J; bases unmatched to any gene: 8. As DNA, the CDR3 is TGTGCCAGCAGCGAAGGACTAGCGGGAGGGCCCGCGTTCTTC. Its protein is CASSEGLAGGPAFF.

V usage is TRBV10-3 and J usage is TRBJ1-2; D ambiguous. V lost 6 bases, J lost 5 bases, and 13 bases lay in between. Germline CDR1 and CDR2: ENHRY and SYGVKD. The CDR3 is 13 residues long. CDR3: CAISGIKTYGYTF. Here the CDR3 DNA reads TGTGCCATCAGCGGGATTAAGACTTATGGCTACACCTTC.

J is TRBJ2-2 and V is TRBV30, with D possibly being TRBD1 or TRBD2 (5 bases each). The length of the CDR3 is 16 residues. The germline V gene has CDR1 GTSNPN and CDR2 SVGIG (reference sequence). V was clipped by 4 bases and J by 0 bases, with 15 bases between them. The CDR3 nucleotides are TGTGCCTGGAATCCCCCGGGACGGTCGAACACCGGGGAGCTGTTTTTT. This encodes CAWNPPGRSNTGELFF.

The chain links TRBV6-2 or TRBV6-3 to TRBJ2-3, with TRBD2 identical over 14 bases. Trimming cost V 6 bases and J 4 bases; bases outside gene matches: 6. The CDR3 consists of 16 residues. Germline CDR1 and CDR2: MNHEY and SVGEGT. The CDR3 DNA sequence: TGTGCCAGCAGAGTACTGGGACTAGCGGGAGCAGATACGCAGTATTTT. Translation: CASRVLGLAGADTQYF.

The sample holds many counts of this clonotype. The chain recombines TRBV6-1 with TRBJ2-3, with D uncertain. CDR1 and CDR2 (germline): MNHNS, SASEGT. The CDR3 covers 12 residues. With 4 bases removed from V and 8 bases from J, the gap between germline ends came to 10 bases. CDR3 sequence reads: CASSALGSTQYF. For the CDR3, the DNA is TGTGCCAGCAGTGCTCTCGGAAGTACGCAGTATTTT.

This clonotype turned up a few times. The J gene is TRBJ1-1, the V gene TRBV20-1; D ambiguous. With 0 bases removed from V and 1 base from J, the gap between germline ends came to 9 bases. The CDR3 sequence is 14 residues long. From germline, CDR1 is DFQATT and CDR2 SNEGSKA (reference sequence). In nucleotides, the CDR3 is TGCAGTGCTAGAGATTGGGGAACGAACACTGAAGCTTTCTTT. It yields the protein CSARDWGTNTEAFF.

The rearrangement links TRBV6-2 or TRBV6-3 to TRBJ1-5; 9 bases are shared with TRBD1. The germline V gene encodes CDR1 MNHEY and CDR2 SVGEGT. This CDR3 is 14 amino acids long. The junction had 6 bases not matched to a gene; V was cut back by 2 bases and J by 10 bases. In nucleotides, the CDR3 is TGTGCCAGCAGTTACAGAACAGGGGGCCAACCCCAGCATTTT. Translation gives CASSYRTGGQPQHF.

This clonotype has only a few counts. The chain links TRBV10-3 to TRBJ2-3, with 15 bases lining up with TRBD2. V was pared by 6 bases and J by 0 bases, with 4 bases of the junction left unmatched. Germline V gene lookup returns CDR1 ENHRY and CDR2 SYGVKD. The CDR3 is made up of 17 amino acids. CDR3 coding DNA: TGTGCCATCAGAAGAGGACTAGCGGGAGGGAGCACAGATACGCAGTATTTT. It encodes CAIRRGLAGGSTDTQYF.

This sequence joins TRBV6-5 and TRBJ1-5; 8 positions match TRBD1. Per the germline V gene, CDR1 is MNHEY and CDR2 is SVGAGI. V was pared by 5 bases and J by 2 bases, with 8 bases of the junction left unmatched. This CDR3 region has 16 residues. CDR3 in amino acids: CASSITGGDGNQPQHF. The CDR3 bases are TGTGCCAGCAGTATTACAGGGGGAGATGGCAATCAGCCCCAGCATTTT.

This chain links TRBV29-1 with TRBJ2-7; D remains ambiguous. Germline loops: CDR1 SQVTM, CDR2 ANQGSEA. The CDR3 totals 13 residues. Trimming took off 7 bases at V and 4 bases at J, with 17 bases between the two ends. The CDR3 DNA reads as TGCAGCGCCGGCCTGGTCACCCGTTACGAGCAGTACGTC. Amino acid sequence: CSAGLVTRYEQYV.

The V and J genes are TRBV10-3 and TRBJ2-3, with D tentatively TRBD2 (6 bases). V lost 7 bases and J lost 1, with 9 bases in between. Germline V gene data show CDR1 as ENHRY and CDR2 as SYGVKD. There are 13 residues in the CDR3. CDR3 nucleotides: TGTGCCATCAAGGCTAGCGGCACAGATACGCAGTATTTT. This gives the protein CAIKASGTDTQYF.